This T cell receptor (beta chain) came from a study of regulatory T cells in long-lasting Graves disease. The time point here: persistent/refractory GD, antithyroid drugs over 5 years with positive TRAb. PBMCs were the source of the RNA used for TCR sequencing. CDR1 and CDR2 from the germline V gene are DFQATT and SNEGSKA (reference sequence). Trimming shortened V by 1 base and J by 5 bases, and 6 bases separated the two germline ends. The CDR3 has 11 amino acids. This clonotype occurred many times. Its antigen is as yet unknown. Study-wide points: A limited number of samples was an acknowledged limitation. Newly diagnosed disease favored TRBV20-1 and TRBJ2-1 over persistent disease.

Building the TCR beta libraries relied on iRepertoire HTBI primers, and CDR3 regions underwent Arm-PCR. MiXCR, applied by TCRdb to the multiplex PCR reads, yields one record per CDR3 protein. The sample has some 280,000 distinct CDR3 sequences; 22% are singletons. The chain couples TRBV20-1 to TRBJ2-7, with D unclear. Material: peripheral blood mononuclear cells (PBMCs), obtained when the disease was refractory, from a patient treated with antithyroid drugs. This clonotype originated in a female donor with Graves disease. CDR3 sequence reads: CSARARDEQYF. The CDR3 coding sequence is TGCAGTGCTAGAGCTAGGGACGAGCAGTACTTC.